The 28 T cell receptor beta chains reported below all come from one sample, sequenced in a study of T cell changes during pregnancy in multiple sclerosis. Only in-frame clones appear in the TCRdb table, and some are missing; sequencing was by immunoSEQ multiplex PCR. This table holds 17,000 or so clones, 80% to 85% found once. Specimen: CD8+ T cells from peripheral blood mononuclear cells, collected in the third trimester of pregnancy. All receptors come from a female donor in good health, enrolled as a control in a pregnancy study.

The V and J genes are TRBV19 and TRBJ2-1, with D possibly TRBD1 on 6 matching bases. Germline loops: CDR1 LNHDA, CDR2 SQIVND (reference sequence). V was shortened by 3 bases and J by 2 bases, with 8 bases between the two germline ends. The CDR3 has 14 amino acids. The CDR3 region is CASSMWTAYNEQFF. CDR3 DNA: TGTGCCAGTAGTATGTGGACAGCCTACAATGAGCAGTTCTTC.

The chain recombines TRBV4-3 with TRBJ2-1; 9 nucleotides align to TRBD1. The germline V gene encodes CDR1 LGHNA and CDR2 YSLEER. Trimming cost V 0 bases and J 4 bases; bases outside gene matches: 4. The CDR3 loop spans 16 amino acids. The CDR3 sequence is CASSQDEGTGYNEQFF. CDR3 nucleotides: TGCGCCAGCAGCCAAGATGAAGGGACAGGGTACAATGAGCAGTTCTTC.

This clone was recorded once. The CDR3 reads CASSEGTDYNEAFF. The CDR3 nucleotides are TGTGCCAGCAGTGAAGGGACAGACTATAATGAAGCTTTCTTT. J is TRBJ1-1 and V is TRBV2; a possible D gene is TRBD1 (6 bases). This CDR3 has 14 amino acids. Germline loops: CDR1 SNHLY, CDR2 FYNNEI. The V gene lost 1 base and the J gene lost 7 bases, with 13 bases spanning the gap.

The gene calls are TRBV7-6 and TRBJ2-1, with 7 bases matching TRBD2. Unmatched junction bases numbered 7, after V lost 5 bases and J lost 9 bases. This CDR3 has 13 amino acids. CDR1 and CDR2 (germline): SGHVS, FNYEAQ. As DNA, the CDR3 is TGTGCCAGCAGCCCCGACAGCGGGGTTGAGCAGTTCTTC. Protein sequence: CASSPDSGVEQFF.

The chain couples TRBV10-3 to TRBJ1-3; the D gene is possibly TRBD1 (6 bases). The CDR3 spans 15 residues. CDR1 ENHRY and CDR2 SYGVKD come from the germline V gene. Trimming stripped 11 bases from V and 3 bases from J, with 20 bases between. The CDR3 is CASRGTGALGNTIYF. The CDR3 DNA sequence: TGTGCCTCCAGGGGAACAGGCGCTCTTGGAAACACCATATATTTT.

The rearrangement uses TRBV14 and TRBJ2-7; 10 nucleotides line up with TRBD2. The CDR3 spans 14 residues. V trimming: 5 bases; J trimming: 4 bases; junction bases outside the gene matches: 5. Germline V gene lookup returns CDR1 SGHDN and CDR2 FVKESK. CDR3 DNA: TGTGCCAGCAGCTTCGGGACTAGCGAGTACGAGCAGTACTTC. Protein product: CASSFGTSEYEQYF. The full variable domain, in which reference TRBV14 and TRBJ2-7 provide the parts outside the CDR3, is EAGVTQFPSHSVIEKGQTVTLRCDPISGHDNLYWYRRVMGKEIKFLLHFVKESKQDESGMPNNRFLAERTGGTYSTLKVQPAELEDSGVYFCASSFGTSEYEQYFGPGTRLTVT.

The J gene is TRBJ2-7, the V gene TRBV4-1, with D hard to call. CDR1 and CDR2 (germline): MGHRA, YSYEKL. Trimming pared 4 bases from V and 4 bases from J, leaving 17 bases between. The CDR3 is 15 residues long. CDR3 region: CASSPSTLPGYEQYF. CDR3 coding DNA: TGCGCCAGCAGCCCAAGCACGCTCCCCGGGTACGAGCAGTACTTC.

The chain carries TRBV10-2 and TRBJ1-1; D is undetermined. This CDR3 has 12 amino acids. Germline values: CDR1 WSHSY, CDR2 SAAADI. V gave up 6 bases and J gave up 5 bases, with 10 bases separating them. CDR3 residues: CASSGIWTEAFF. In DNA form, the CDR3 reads TGCGCCAGCAGCGGTATATGGACTGAAGCTTTCTTT.

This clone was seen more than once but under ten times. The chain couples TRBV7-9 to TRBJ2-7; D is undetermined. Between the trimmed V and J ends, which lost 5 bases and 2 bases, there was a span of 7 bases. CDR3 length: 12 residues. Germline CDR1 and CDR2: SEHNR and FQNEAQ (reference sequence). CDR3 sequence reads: CASSQSAYEQYF. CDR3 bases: TGTGCCAGCAGCCAATCGGCCTACGAGCAGTACTTC. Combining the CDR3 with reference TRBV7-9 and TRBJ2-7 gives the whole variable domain DTGVSQNPRHKITKRGQNVTFRCDPISEHNRLYWYRQTLGQGPEFLTYFQNEAQLEKSRLLSDRFSAERPKGSFSTLEIQRTEQGDSAMYLCASSQSAYEQYFGPGTRLTVT.

The CDR3 spells CASSLALTGDIQPQHF. In nucleotides, the CDR3 is TGTGCCAGCAGCTTAGCTTTAACAGGGGATATTCAGCCCCAGCATTTT. The genes are TRBV7-8 and TRBJ1-5; 7 bases match TRBD1. Per the germline V gene, CDR1 is SGHVS and CDR2 is FQNEAQ. J gave up 6 bases and V 0 bases, and 8 bases lay outside the gene matches. This CDR3 comprises 16 residues.

The CDR3 loop reads CASSTWTGLSYEQYF. The CDR3 region has the DNA TGTGCCAGTAGTACCTGGACAGGCCTCTCCTACGAGCAGTACTTC. This chain links TRBV19 with TRBJ2-7; TRBD1 aligns across 7 bases. With V trimmed by 4 bases and J by 0 bases, 6 bases remained unmatched. The CDR3 consists of 15 residues. Germline CDR1 and CDR2: LNHDA and SQIVND (reference sequence). The whole variable domain, remainder taken from reference TRBV19 and TRBJ2-7, is DGGITQSPKYLFRKEGQNVTLSCEQNLNHDAMYWYRQDPGQGLRLIYYSQIVNDFQKGDIAEGYSVSREKKESFPLTVTSAQKNPTAFYLCASSTWTGLSYEQYFGPGTRLTVT.

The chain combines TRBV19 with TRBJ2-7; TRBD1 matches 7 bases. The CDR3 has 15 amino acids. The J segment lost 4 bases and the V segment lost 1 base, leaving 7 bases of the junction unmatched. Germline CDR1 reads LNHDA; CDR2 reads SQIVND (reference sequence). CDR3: CASSIVEGAAYEQYF. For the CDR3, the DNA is TGTGCCAGTAGTATAGTAGAGGGGGCAGCTTACGAGCAGTACTTC.

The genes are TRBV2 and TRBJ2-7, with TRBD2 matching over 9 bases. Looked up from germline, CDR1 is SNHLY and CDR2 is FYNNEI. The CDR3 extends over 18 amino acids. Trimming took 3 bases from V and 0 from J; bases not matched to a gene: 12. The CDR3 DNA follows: TGTGCCAGCAGTGATGAGGAGCGGGGGGCCCCCTCCTCCTACGAGCAGTACTTC. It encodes CASSDEERGAPSSYEQYF.

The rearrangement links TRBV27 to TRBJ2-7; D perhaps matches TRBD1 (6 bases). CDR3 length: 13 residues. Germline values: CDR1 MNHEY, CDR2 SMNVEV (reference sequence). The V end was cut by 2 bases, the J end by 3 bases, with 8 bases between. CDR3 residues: CASSLETGYEQYF. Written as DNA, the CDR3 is TGTGCCAGCAGTTTAGAGACAGGCTACGAGCAGTACTTC.

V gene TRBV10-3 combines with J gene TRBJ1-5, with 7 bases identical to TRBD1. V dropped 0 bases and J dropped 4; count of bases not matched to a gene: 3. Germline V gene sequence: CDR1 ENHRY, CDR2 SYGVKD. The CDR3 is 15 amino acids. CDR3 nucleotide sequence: TGTGCCATCAGTGAGTCGACGACAGGGAATCAGCCCCAGCATTTT. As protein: CAISESTTGNQPQHF.

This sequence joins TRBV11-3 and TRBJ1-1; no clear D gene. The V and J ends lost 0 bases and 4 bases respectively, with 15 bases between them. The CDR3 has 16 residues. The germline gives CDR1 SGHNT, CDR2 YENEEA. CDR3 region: CASSLDSEGGSTEAFF. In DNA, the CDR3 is TGTGCCAGCAGCTTAGATTCCGAGGGCGGGAGCACTGAAGCTTTCTTT.

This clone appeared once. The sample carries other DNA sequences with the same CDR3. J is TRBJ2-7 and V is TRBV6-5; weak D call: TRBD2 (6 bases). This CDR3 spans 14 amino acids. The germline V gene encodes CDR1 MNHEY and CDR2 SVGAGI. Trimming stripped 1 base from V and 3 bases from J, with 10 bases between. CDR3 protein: CASSYFRGSYEQYF. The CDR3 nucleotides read TGTGCCAGCAGTTACTTTCGGGGGAGCTACGAGCAGTACTTC.

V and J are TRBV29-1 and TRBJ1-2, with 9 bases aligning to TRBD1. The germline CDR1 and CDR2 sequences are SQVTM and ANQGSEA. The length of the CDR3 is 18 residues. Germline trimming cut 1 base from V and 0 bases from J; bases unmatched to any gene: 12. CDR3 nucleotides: TGCAGCGTTGAAGCGAGGGGGGGACAGGGCGAAGCTAACTATGGCTACACCTTC. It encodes CSVEARGGQGEANYGYTF.

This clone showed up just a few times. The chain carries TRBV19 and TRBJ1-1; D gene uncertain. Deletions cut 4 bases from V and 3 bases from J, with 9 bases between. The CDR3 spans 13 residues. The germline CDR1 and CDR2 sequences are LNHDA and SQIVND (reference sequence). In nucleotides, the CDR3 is TGTGCCAGTAGTACCTGGACTTACACTGAAGCTTTCTTT. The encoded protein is CASSTWTYTEAFF.

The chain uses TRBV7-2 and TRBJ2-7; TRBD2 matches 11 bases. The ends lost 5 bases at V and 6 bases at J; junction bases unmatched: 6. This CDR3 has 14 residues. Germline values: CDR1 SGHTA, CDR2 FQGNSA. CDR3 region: CASSPSGGPVEQYF. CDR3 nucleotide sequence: TGTGCCAGCAGCCCTAGCGGGGGGCCCGTCGAGCAGTACTTC.

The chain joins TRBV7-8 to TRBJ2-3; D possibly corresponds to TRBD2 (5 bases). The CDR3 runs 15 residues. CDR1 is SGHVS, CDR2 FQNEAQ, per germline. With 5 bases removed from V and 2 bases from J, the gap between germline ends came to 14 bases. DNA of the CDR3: TGTGCCAGCAGCCCAACCGGGGTCTACACAGATACGCAGTATTTT. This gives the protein CASSPTGVYTDTQYF.

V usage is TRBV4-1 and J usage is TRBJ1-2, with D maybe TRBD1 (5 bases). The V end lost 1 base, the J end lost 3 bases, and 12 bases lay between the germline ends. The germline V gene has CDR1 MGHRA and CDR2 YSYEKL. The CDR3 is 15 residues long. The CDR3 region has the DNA TGCGCCAGCAGCCAAGTTCCAGGGATAGACTATGGCTACACCTTC. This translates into CASSQVPGIDYGYTF.

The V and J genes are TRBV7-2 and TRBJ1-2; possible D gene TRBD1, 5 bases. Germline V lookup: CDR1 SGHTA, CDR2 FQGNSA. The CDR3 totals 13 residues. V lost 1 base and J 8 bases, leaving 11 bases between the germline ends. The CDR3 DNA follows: TGTGCCAGCAGCTTAGAGGCAGGGTGGGGCTACACCTTC. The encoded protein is CASSLEAGWGYTF.

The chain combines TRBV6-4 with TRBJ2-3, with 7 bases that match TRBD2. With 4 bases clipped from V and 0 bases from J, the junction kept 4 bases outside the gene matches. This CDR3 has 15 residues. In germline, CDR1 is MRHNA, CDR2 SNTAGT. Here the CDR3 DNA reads TGTGCCAGCAGTGTCGGCGGGGGAAGCACAGATACGCAGTATTTT. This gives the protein CASSVGGGSTDTQYF.

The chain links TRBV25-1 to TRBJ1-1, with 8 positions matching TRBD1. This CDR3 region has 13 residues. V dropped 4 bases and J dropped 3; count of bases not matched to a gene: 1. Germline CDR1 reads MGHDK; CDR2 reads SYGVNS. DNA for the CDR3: TGTGCCAGCAGTGGGACAGGGTACACTGAAGCTTTCTTT. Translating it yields CASSGTGYTEAFF.

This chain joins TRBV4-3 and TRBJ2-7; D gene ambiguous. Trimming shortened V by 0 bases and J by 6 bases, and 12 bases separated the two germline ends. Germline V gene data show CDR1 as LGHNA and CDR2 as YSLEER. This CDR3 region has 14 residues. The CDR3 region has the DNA TGCGCCAGCAGCCAAGATTCCCTCCGCGGCGAGCAGTACTTC. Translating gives CASSQDSLRGEQYF.

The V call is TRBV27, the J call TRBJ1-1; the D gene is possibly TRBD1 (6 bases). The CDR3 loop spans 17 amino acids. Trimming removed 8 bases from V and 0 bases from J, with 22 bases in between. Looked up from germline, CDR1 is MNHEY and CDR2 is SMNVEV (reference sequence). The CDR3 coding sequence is TGTGCCAGCTTACCCTGGGGGGGGGCCAGTATGAACACTGAAGCTTTCTTT. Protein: CASLPWGGASMNTEAFF.

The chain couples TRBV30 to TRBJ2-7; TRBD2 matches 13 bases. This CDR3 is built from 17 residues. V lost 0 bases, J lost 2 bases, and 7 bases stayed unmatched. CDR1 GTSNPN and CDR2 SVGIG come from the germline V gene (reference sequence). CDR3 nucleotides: TGTGCCTGGAGTGTACTACTTGGACTAGCGGGAGCCTACGAGCAGTACTTC. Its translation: CAWSVLLGLAGAYEQYF.